A single TCR beta chain is shown here with its context. Antigen: not known. The CDR3 is 15 residues long. V was pared by 7 bases and J by 0 bases, with 15 bases between. Germline V CDR1 and CDR2: MDHEN, SYDVKM. The data stem from a study of OX40 agonist ivuxolimab in advanced cancers. Some clones are missing from TCRdb's copy, which holds only in-frame ones; the method was immunoSEQ multiplex PCR. This sample has around 51,000 clones, with over 65% found just once. General study points: Clonal expansion among partial responders at 0.1-3.0 mg/kg ranked near the lowest. Still undetermined is the antigen specificity of the expanded peripheral T cells. Clonal expansion was seen in CD4+ and CD8+ blood T cells by week 6 at 0.1 to 3.0 mg/kg.

This TCR came from an adult with an advanced solid tumor such as melanoma, head and neck, liver or kidney cancer. The gene calls are TRBV28 and TRBJ1-2; D gene ambiguous. This specimen consisted of CD4+ or CD8+ T cells sorted from blood, obtained in a trial of the OX40 agonist ivuxolimab. The CDR3 loop reads CASTPNRETNYGYTF. The CDR3 DNA reads TGTGCCAGCACCCCGAACCGGGAGACTAACTATGGCTACACCTTC.